This passage covers 29 T cell receptor beta chains from one sample sequenced in a study of blood T cell repertoires in COVID-19. Assay used: immunoSEQ multiplex PCR; TCRdb lists only in-frame clones, some missing. This sample has roughly 130,000 clones, with around 79% found just once. Sequencing was carried out using peripheral blood. The receptors come from a woman aged 70-85 years with COVID-19, enrolled during active disease.

V and J are TRBV19 and TRBJ1-5, with TRBD1 identical over 9 bases. V was pared by 4 bases and J by 12 bases, with 10 bases of the junction left unmatched. This CDR3 is 14 amino acids long. From germline, CDR1 is LNHDA and CDR2 SQIVND (reference sequence). CDR3 loop: CASSTPQGARSQHF. CDR3 nucleotide sequence: TGTGCCAGTAGTACTCCACAGGGGGCTCGGAGCCAGCATTTT.

The chain links TRBV28 to TRBJ1-5; D not certain. The CDR3 covers 12 residues. The germline gives CDR1 MDHEN, CDR2 SYDVKM. Trimming shortened V by 5 bases and J by 9 bases, and 11 bases separated the two germline ends. The CDR3 nucleotides read TGTGCCAGCAGTGGGCCAATGGGGCCCCAGCATTTT. Protein sequence: CASSGPMGPQHF.

The rearrangement links TRBV5-1 to TRBJ2-7, with TRBD1 identical over 8 bases. Germline values: CDR1 SGHRS, CDR2 YFSETQ. This CDR3 has 14 amino acids. Trimming took 4 bases from V and 5 from J; bases not matched to a gene: 8. The CDR3 here is CASSPQGASNEQYF. The CDR3 coding sequence is TGCGCCAGCAGCCCCCAGGGGGCCTCGAACGAGCAGTACTTC.

As to this clone: A much larger clone lies a single base off, so this may be a read error. CDR3 nucleotides: TGTGCCAGCTCACCAGACGGAGTACAGGGGGTCGAGCAGTACTTC. The encoded protein is CASSPDGVQGVEQYF. The chain has TRBV18 and TRBJ2-7; the match to TRBD1 covers 8 bases. This CDR3 comprises 15 residues. V dropped 2 bases and J dropped 6; count of bases not matched to a gene: 9. Germline-derived CDR1 and CDR2 are KGHSH and LQKENI.

The chain couples TRBV30 to TRBJ1-2; D unclear. Trimming pared 1 base from V and 6 bases from J, leaving 9 bases between. This CDR3 is built from 12 residues. The germline V gene encodes CDR1 GTSNPN and CDR2 SVGIG (reference sequence). This CDR3 is CAWSAGFDGYTF. For the CDR3, the DNA is TGTGCCTGGAGTGCCGGGTTCGATGGCTACACCTTC.

V usage is TRBV9 and J usage is TRBJ1-2; 7 positions agree with TRBD1. Germline V gives CDR1 SGDLS, CDR2 YYNGEE. This CDR3 region has 14 residues. V shed 0 bases, J shed 4 bases, and the junction held 3 bases outside the gene matches. The CDR3 spells CASSVVGQPYGYTF. DNA for the CDR3: TGTGCCAGCAGCGTAGTGGGACAGCCCTATGGCTACACCTTC. The variable domain in full, completed from reference TRBV9 and TRBJ1-2, reads DSGVTQTPKHLITATGQRVTLRCSPRSGDLSVYWYQQSLDQGLQFLIQYYNGEERAKGNILERFSAQQFPDLHSELNLSSLELGDSALYFCASSVVGQPYGYTFGSGTRLTVV.

The gene calls are TRBV7-9 and TRBJ1-4; 12 nucleotides align to TRBD1. J was trimmed by 6 bases and V by 5 bases; bases with no gene match: 4. From germline, CDR1 is SEHNR and CDR2 FQNEAQ (reference sequence). There are 15 residues in the CDR3. Here the CDR3 DNA reads TGTGCCAGCAGCGCCCGGGACAGGGGGCATGAAAAACTGTTTTTT. Residues: CASSARDRGHEKLFF.

There are a few counts of this clone. Its ends do not fully match the called genes, so a read error is possible. The V gene is TRBV3-1 (or the pseudogene TRBV3-2), the J gene TRBJ2-2, with D possibly matching TRBD1 (6 bases). CDR1 is LGHDT and CDR2 is YNNKEL in the germline V gene (reference sequence). The CDR3 totals 13 residues. DNA of the CDR3: TGTGCCAGCACCCGGCAGGGGAACCGGGGAGCTGTTTTT. It encodes CASTRQGNRGAVF.

The chain joins TRBV27 to TRBJ1-5; TRBD1 is a possible D gene (6 bases). Germline CDR1 reads MNHEY; CDR2 reads SMNVEV (reference sequence). V dropped 3 bases and J dropped 1 base, with 10 bases sitting between them. The CDR3 contains 15 residues. Here the CDR3 DNA reads TGTGCCAGCAGTTTGGGACATTTAAGCAATCAGCCCCAGCATTTT. Residues: CASSLGHLSNQPQHF.

This chain joins TRBV5-1 and TRBJ2-1; possible D gene TRBD2, 6 bases. The CDR3 extends over 15 amino acids. Germline CDR1 is SGHRS and CDR2 is YFSETQ. Trimming stripped 0 bases from V and 5 bases from J, with 12 bases between. CDR3 protein: CASSLAGIADNEQFF. As DNA, the CDR3 is TGCGCCAGCAGCTTGGCCGGGATAGCGGACAATGAGCAGTTCTTC.

This clone was seen more than once but under ten times. The chain links TRBV6-5 to TRBJ1-2; no firm D call. The germline V and J ends were trimmed by 7 bases and 4 bases, with 10 bases remaining between them. CDR3 size: 12 residues. Germline CDR1 and CDR2: MNHEY and SVGAGI. CDR3 nucleotides: TGTGCCAGCACTCCCGAGAGCTATGGCTACACCTTC. It specifies CASTPESYGYTF.

The J gene is TRBJ2-6, the V gene TRBV6-6; D not certain. The CDR3 consists of 15 residues. Looked up from germline, CDR1 is MNHNY and CDR2 is SVGAGI (reference sequence). Trimming stripped 7 bases from V and 2 bases from J, with 12 bases between. CDR3 sequence reads: CASTERVAGANVLTF. CDR3 coding DNA: TGTGCCAGCACCGAGCGCGTAGCTGGGGCCAACGTCCTGACTTTC.

This rearrangement joins TRBV5-1 to TRBJ2-1; 8 bases line up with TRBD2. V lost 0 bases, J lost 4 bases, and 9 bases stayed unmatched. The CDR3 extends over 17 amino acids. Germline CDR1 and CDR2: SGHRS and YFSETQ. CDR3 nucleotides: TGCGCCAGCAGCTTGGGATGGGAGCGGGGGCCTTACAATGAGCAGTTCTTC. Translated: CASSLGWERGPYNEQFF.

V gene TRBV27 combines with J gene TRBJ2-2, with 7 bases identical to TRBD1. J was trimmed by 4 bases and V by 5 bases; bases with no gene match: 7. The CDR3 contains 15 residues. The germline V gene has CDR1 MNHEY and CDR2 SMNVEV (reference sequence). The CDR3: CASSPVKGATGELFF. The CDR3 DNA reads TGTGCCAGCAGTCCGGTAAAGGGGGCCACCGGGGAGCTGTTTTTT.

The genes are TRBV7-3 and TRBJ1-3; D not resolved. V lost 4 bases and J lost 2, with 6 bases in between. Germline CDR1 is SGHTA and CDR2 is FQGTGA. The CDR3 contains 13 residues. This chain's CDR3 is CASSSSAGNTIYF. The CDR3, as DNA: TGTGCCAGCAGCTCCAGTGCTGGAAACACCATATATTTT. The variable domain in full, with the rest retrieved from reference TRBV7-3 and TRBJ1-3, is GAGVSQTPSNKVTEKGKYVELRCDPISGHTALYWYRQSLGQGPEFLIYFQGTGAADDSGLPNDRFFAVRPEGSVSTLKIQRTERGDSAVYLCASSSSAGNTIYFGEGSWLTVV.

This clone was counted only a few times. The V and J genes are TRBV5-6 and TRBJ2-5, with 7 bases that match TRBD1. The germline V gene has CDR1 SGHDT and CDR2 YYEEEE. This CDR3 region has 13 residues. After removal of 4 bases from V and 12 bases from J, the junction contained 12 bases not matched to a gene. Written as DNA, the CDR3 is TGTGCCAGCAGCCCTGGGGTTGGGACAGAAAAGTACTTC. It is translated as CASSPGVGTEKYF.

The rearrangement joins TRBV3-1 (or the pseudogene TRBV3-2) to TRBJ1-2, with TRBD1 as a possible D gene (6 bases). From germline, CDR1 is LGHDT and CDR2 YNNKEL (reference sequence). The V end lost 4 bases, the J end lost 1 base, and 10 bases lay between the germline ends. The CDR3 length is 14 residues. CDR3 sequence (DNA): TGTGCCAGCAGCCCGCAGGGGAGTAACTATGGCTACACCTTC. Amino acids: CASSPQGSNYGYTF.

A remark on this clone: The sample contains more than one DNA sequence encoding this CDR3. The J gene is TRBJ1-5, the V gene TRBV3-1 (or the pseudogene TRBV3-2); no reliable D call. The CDR3 has 14 residues. Germline V CDR1 and CDR2: LGHDT, YNNKEL (reference sequence). V was clipped by 3 bases and J by 3 bases, with 9 bases between them. CDR3 sequence (DNA): TGTGCCAGCAGCCAGGCGGGGAACAATCAGCCCCAGCATTTT. Its protein product is CASSQAGNNQPQHF.

The rearrangement joins TRBV7-2 to TRBJ2-2, with 7 bases that match TRBD1. Germline CDR1 is SGHTA and CDR2 is FQGNSA. V lost 8 bases to trimming and J lost 2 bases; unmatched junction nucleotides: 8. The CDR3 sequence is 15 residues long. The CDR3 protein is CASFRDRSNTGELFF. The CDR3 nucleotides read TGTGCCAGCTTCCGGGACAGAAGTAACACCGGGGAGCTGTTTTTT.

This clone was seen a handful of times. The genes are TRBV19 and TRBJ2-3, with a tentative D call TRBD2 (6 bases). With 9 bases removed from V and 6 bases from J, the gap between germline ends came to 22 bases. This CDR3 region has 15 residues. Germline V gives CDR1 LNHDA, CDR2 SQIVND (reference sequence). The CDR3 is CASSPGETGRDTQYF. The CDR3 region has the DNA TGTGCCAGCAGCCCCGGGGAGACTGGGAGGGATACGCAGTATTTT.

CDR3 DNA: TGTGCCAGCAGTTTAGGGCACAAAGGCGAAGCTTTCTTT. As protein: CASSLGHKGEAFF. The chain joins TRBV28 to TRBJ1-1; unclear D gene. Looked up from germline, CDR1 is MDHEN and CDR2 is SYDVKM. Trimming stripped 2 bases from V and 8 bases from J, with 12 bases between. The CDR3 covers 13 residues.

V is TRBV4-2 and J is TRBJ2-5; weak D call: TRBD2 (6 bases). The assigned J gene may be wrong: the sequence end matches TRBJ2-7 better. This CDR3 has 14 residues. Germline V gene data show CDR1 as LGHNA and CDR2 as YNFKEQ. Written as DNA, the CDR3 is TGTGCCAGCAGCCATCCAGGACTAACCTACGAGCAGTACTTC. This translates into CASSHPGLTYEQYF.

This clone was detected only once. This chain joins TRBV7-3 and TRBJ2-1; no clear D gene. The CDR3 has 15 residues. Between the trimmed V and J ends, which lost 1 base and 0 bases, there was a span of 7 bases. Germline V lookup: CDR1 SGHTA, CDR2 FQGTGA. The DNA for the CDR3 is TGTGCCAGCAGCTTAATGCGGAGCTCCTACAATGAGCAGTTCTTC. Amino acids: CASSLMRSSYNEQFF. Full variable domain (missing parts from reference TRBV7-3 and TRBJ2-1): GAGVSQTPSNKVTEKGKYVELRCDPISGHTALYWYRQSLGQGPEFLIYFQGTGAADDSGLPNDRFFAVRPEGSVSTLKIQRTERGDSAVYLCASSLMRSSYNEQFFGPGTRLTVL.

The chain employs TRBV2 and TRBJ1-1, with TRBD1 matching 7 bases. The CDR3 sequence is 16 residues long. With V trimmed by 4 bases and J by 1 base, 9 bases remained unmatched. Germline V gene data show CDR1 as SNHLY and CDR2 as FYNNEI. CDR3 bases: TGTGCCAGCAGTGTGGAGGGGGCTCAGGGGAACACTGAAGCTTTCTTT. Its translation is CASSVEGAQGNTEAFF. Using reference TRBV2 and TRBJ1-1 for the parts outside the CDR3, the full variable domain is EPEVTQTPSHQVTQMGQEVILRCVPISNHLYFYWYRQILGQKVEFLVSFYNNEISEKSEIFDDQFSVERPDGSNFTLKIRSTKLEDSAMYFCASSVEGAQGNTEAFFGQGTRLTVV.

This clone was observed a few times. V gene TRBV28 combines with J gene TRBJ1-3; D is unclear. CDR1 and CDR2 (germline): MDHEN, SYDVKM. Trimming removed 3 bases from V and 0 bases from J, with 9 bases in between. The length of the CDR3 is 15 residues. The CDR3 bases are TGTGCCAGCAGTTTCCACGGAGGCTCTGGAAACACCATATATTTT. As protein: CASSFHGGSGNTIYF.

The gene calls are TRBV27 and TRBJ2-3; 8 positions agree with TRBD2. V dropped 7 bases and J dropped 6; count of bases not matched to a gene: 12. CDR1 and CDR2 (germline): MNHEY, SMNVEV (reference sequence). This CDR3 is built from 15 residues. CDR3 protein: CASTPGSGVWDTQYF. CDR3 sequence (DNA): TGTGCCAGCACCCCCGGTAGCGGGGTCTGGGATACGCAGTATTTT.

This chain joins TRBV7-6 and TRBJ2-2; TRBD1 aligns across 7 bases. V was pared by 5 bases and J by 7 bases, with 13 bases of the junction left unmatched. This CDR3 has 16 residues. CDR1 and CDR2 from the germline V gene are SGHVS and FNYEAQ. This chain's CDR3 is CASSHRTGKSGGELFF. The CDR3 DNA reads as TGTGCCAGCAGCCATAGGACAGGAAAATCGGGCGGGGAGCTGTTTTTT.

The chain is built from TRBV9 and TRBJ2-3; the match to TRBD2 covers 12 bases. Trimming at V came to 4 bases and at J to 5 bases, leaving 8 bases not matched to a gene. Germline loops: CDR1 SGDLS, CDR2 YYNGEE. CDR3 length equals 16 residues. This CDR3 reads CASSPLAGGPIDTQYF. CDR3 DNA: TGTGCCAGCAGCCCTCTAGCGGGGGGGCCTATAGATACGCAGTATTTT.

The chain couples TRBV4-2 to TRBJ2-5, with 13 bases lining up with TRBD2. Germline V CDR1 and CDR2: LGHNA, YNFKEQ. Germline trimming cut 1 base from V and 5 bases from J; bases unmatched to any gene: 4. This CDR3 region has 16 residues. The chain's CDR3 is CASSQGLAGGYETQYF. The CDR3 DNA reads TGTGCCAGCAGCCAAGGACTAGCGGGGGGATATGAGACCCAGTACTTC.